This T cell receptor beta chain derives from a study of T-cell reconstitution after alpha-beta-depleted transplantation in children. General study points: Elevated TCRbeta diversity at day 60 was traced, in some patients, to surviving recipient T cells and thymic progenitors.

The authors prepared the TCRbeta library with unique molecular identifiers. In TCRdb, the PCR reads were re-called with MiXCR into one record per CDR3 protein. The sample includes 440,000 or so distinct CDR3 sequences, roughly 43% of them seen just once. Concerning this clonotype itself: Antigen: not known. Compared with germline, one end of the junction differs, possibly owing to a read error.

Per the germline V gene, CDR1 is MGHRA and CDR2 is YSYEKL. The CDR3 totals 15 residues. The gene calls are TRBV4-1 and TRBJ1-5; 8 bases align to TRBD1. Material: PBMCs, obtained before TCRalphabeta/CD19-depleted stem cell transplant. This TCR derives from a girl aged 2-10 years with aplastic anemia, due to receive a stem cell transplant. The CDR3 DNA reads as TGCCCCAGCAGCCCTGACAGGGGAGTCGGGCAGCCCCAGCATTTT. It translates to CPSSPDRGVGQPQHF.